This TCR beta chain was recovered during a study of blood T cell repertoires in COVID-19. At the level of the study: Sites across the United States, Italy and Spain contributed samples from acute and convalescent COVID-19.

The V end lost 3 bases, the J end lost 1 base, and 15 bases lay between the germline ends. Germline-derived CDR1 and CDR2 are ENHRY and SYGVKD. This CDR3 is built from 16 residues. In the original processing: Amplification with reference gene primers provided the estimates of nucleated cell counts. Produced via immunoSEQ multiplex PCR; TCRdb's table is partial and in-frame only. V and J calls plus clone size are reproduced from that table; the DNA served to infer D and trimming. The sample yields under 200,000 clones, over 75% seen once. The sample taken for sequencing was peripheral blood. This sequence joins TRBV10-3 and TRBJ1-1; D is unresolved. This clonotype was sampled from a man in his 60s who had recovered from COVID-19. In nucleotides, the CDR3 is TGTGCCATCAGTGACTCACAGACACAACGGAACACTGAAGCTTTCTTT. Protein product: CAISDSQTQRNTEAFF.